The sequence of this TCR beta chain was determined in a study of spatial heterogeneity in lung cancer. Study at large: Alpha-chain sequences were consistently detected in smaller numbers than beta-chain sequences.

Documented time point: sample taken at primary tumor resection. Without sorting, whole RNA was sequenced from tumor, nontumor lung or frozen PBMC. Each molecule of TCR cDNA was tagged with one unique molecular identifier. One entry per CDR3 protein, called by TCRdb with MiXCR from the 5' RACE reads. The sample records 9,500 to 15,000 distinct CDR3 sequences, approximately 6% being singletons. After removal of 8 bases from V and 2 bases from J, the junction contained 4 bases not matched to a gene. The length of the CDR3 is 13 residues. From germline, CDR1 is SGHTA and CDR2 FQGTGA. The table lists this clonotype with many counts. This beta chain turned up in a library designed for alpha chains; as an off-target read, its abundance says little.

The starting material was normal lung tissue next to the tumor, obtained at surgery. The origin of this receptor is a male donor with early-stage non-small cell lung cancer. V gene TRBV7-3 combines with J gene TRBJ2-3, with TRBD2 matching over 7 bases. The CDR3 reads CASSGGPTDTQYF. CDR3 DNA sequence: TGTGCCAGCTCGGGAGGACCCACAGATACGCAGTATTTT.